This TCR beta chain was captured in a study of shared clonotypes between healthy human individuals. Study-wide results and limits: It was anticipated that sequencing depth would influence how many clonotypes donors shared. The small donor group covered limited genetic and exposure diversity. Some clonotypes were shared by all four sorted-subset donors, while others were not shared. The non-shared ones had lower generation probabilities than the shared ones.

Libraries were prepared by immunoSEQ multiplex PCR; TCRdb keeps only in-frame clonotypes and omits some of them. The data contain 2 million or so clones, over 85% of them singletons. In regard to this clone: Its antigen is unknown.

V was cut by 1 base and J by 4 bases, with 3 bases left in between. The CDR3 is 11 residues long. In germline, CDR1 is GTSNPN, CDR2 SVGIG (reference sequence). The receptor's source is a man aged 18 to 30 in good health. Sequencing input: naive CD4+ T cells sorted from blood. Stated subset: CD45RA+ positively selected. V usage is TRBV30 and J usage is TRBJ2-3; D is uncertain. CDR3: CAWSDSDTQYF. CDR3 in DNA: TGTGCCTGGAGTGACTCAGATACGCAGTATTTT. The full variable domain, with the rest looked up from reference TRBV30 and TRBJ2-3, is SQTIHQWPATLVQPVGSPLSLECTVEGTSNPNLYWYRQAAGRGLQLLFYSVGIGQISSEVPQNLSASRPQDRQFILSSKKLLLSDSGFYLCAWSDSDTQYFGPGTRLTVL.